In this sample, the clone carrying this T cell receptor beta chain turned up many times. TCRdb ran MiXCR on the RT-PCR reads and lists one entry per CDR3 protein. The sample holds approximately 480,000 distinct CDR3 sequences; about a tenth are singletons and the top ten take roughly 12%. The sample is drawn from a study of response to subunit inactivated influenza vaccine. Unmatched junction bases numbered 10, after V lost 8 bases and J lost 6 bases. The CDR3 covers 14 residues. Per germline, CDR1 MNHNS and CDR2 SASEGT. V gene TRBV6-1 combines with J gene TRBJ1-1; 9 bases agree with TRBD1. The sample consisted of PBMCs from blood, taken 40 to 50 days after vaccination. This receptor was obtained from a man aged 50 to 60 who received an inactivated influenza vaccine. The CDR3 region has the DNA TGTGCCAGCTGTCGGACAGGGGTTGTCGCTGAAGCTTTCTTT. Amino acid sequence: CASCRTGVVAEAFF.